Below, 5 T cell receptor beta chains from the same sample are listed, as sequenced in a study of T cell changes during pregnancy in multiple sclerosis. TCRdb's copy holds only in-frame clones and misses some; the assay was immunoSEQ multiplex PCR. The repertoire consists of about 50,000 clones, with roughly 94% occurring once and the leading ten covering less than 0.35%. Sequencing used CD4+ T cells from peripheral blood mononuclear cells, obtained in the third trimester of pregnancy. These receptors originate from a female donor with multiple sclerosis, enrolled in a pregnancy study.

The chain has TRBV9 and TRBJ1-2; the D gene is possibly TRBD1 (5 bases). This CDR3 is 11 amino acids long. Germline CDR1 reads SGDLS; CDR2 reads YYNGEE. V lost 6 bases and J lost 8, with 11 bases in between. CDR3 sequence reads: CASTDSFGYTF. The CDR3 nucleotides are TGTGCCAGCACCGACAGTTTCGGCTACACCTTC. The whole variable domain, remainder taken from reference TRBV9 and TRBJ1-2, is DSGVTQTPKHLITATGQRVTLRCSPRSGDLSVYWYQQSLDQGLQFLIQYYNGEERAKGNILERFSAQQFPDLHSELNLSSLELGDSALYFCASTDSFGYTFGSGTRLTVV.

This clone came up once. V and J are TRBV11-3 and TRBJ2-7; possibly TRBD2 for D (6 bases). The CDR3 covers 16 residues. The V end was cut by 0 bases, the J end by 2 bases, with 14 bases between. CDR1 and CDR2 from the germline V gene are SGHNT and YENEEA. CDR3 loop: CASSLDKGRSAYEQYF. The CDR3 region has the DNA TGTGCCAGCAGCTTAGATAAAGGGAGGAGCGCCTACGAGCAGTACTTC. Based on the CDR3 plus reference TRBV11-3 and TRBJ2-7, the full variable domain is EAGVVQSPRYKIIEKKQPVAFWCNPISGHNTLYWYLQNLGQGPELLIRYENEEAVDDSQLPKDRFSAERLKGVDSTLKIQPAELGDSAVYLCASSLDKGRSAYEQYFGPGTRLTVT.

The CDR3 DNA sequence: TGTGCCAGCAGCTTGCGGGGGGGCGTAGGAGAGACCCAGTACTTC. Its translation: CASSLRGGVGETQYF. The V and J genes are TRBV5-6 and TRBJ2-5; 8 bases line up with TRBD2. The V gene's germline CDR1 is SGHDT and CDR2 YYEEEE. This CDR3 has 15 amino acids. The ends lost 1 base at V and 4 bases at J; junction bases unmatched: 6.

The chain carries TRBV11-3 and TRBJ1-1; D is unresolved. Trimming left V 2 bases short and J 6 bases short, with 19 bases between. Germline values: CDR1 SGHNT, CDR2 YENEEA. This CDR3 comprises 16 residues. For the CDR3, the DNA is TGTGCCAGCAGCTTATATTTCGGCGGCGAGGTCGCTGAAGCTTTCTTT. Protein sequence: CASSLYFGGEVAEAFF. The complete variable domain, with remaining parts taken from reference TRBV11-3 and TRBJ1-1, reads EAGVVQSPRYKIIEKKQPVAFWCNPISGHNTLYWYLQNLGQGPELLIRYENEEAVDDSQLPKDRFSAERLKGVDSTLKIQPAELGDSAVYLCASSLYFGGEVAEAFFGQGTRLTVV.

The chain uses TRBV4-2 and TRBJ2-7; tentative D call: TRBD1 (5 bases). Trimming took off 0 bases at V and 6 bases at J, with 6 bases between the two ends. CDR3 length: 12 amino acids. Germline loops: CDR1 LGHNA, CDR2 YNFKEQ. Here the CDR3 reads CASSQEGAEQYF. In DNA, the CDR3 is TGTGCCAGCAGCCAAGAAGGGGCCGAGCAGTACTTC.